One sample yielded the 2 T cell receptor beta chains listed below, sequenced in a study of esophageal squamous cell carcinoma under preoperative chemotherapy. TCRdb used MiXCR to reprocess the PCR reads, holding one entry per CDR3 protein. The sample includes over 15,000 distinct CDR3 sequences, around half of them seen just once. Sample time point: before preoperative PTX-NDP chemotherapy. This specimen was taken from a patient given preoperative chemotherapy. The receptors were sampled from a human donor with esophageal squamous cell carcinoma. The donor label of this sample is uncertain.

The chain uses TRBV7-3 and TRBJ1-1; TRBD1 is a possible D gene (5 bases). The ends were cut back, 5 bases at V and 1 base at J, with 11 bases in the middle. The germline gives CDR1 SGHTA, CDR2 FQGTGA. This CDR3 is built from 14 residues. This CDR3 reads CASSPGHSNTEAFF. The DNA of the CDR3 is TGTGCCAGCAGCCCAGGACATTCGAACACTGAAGCTTTCTTT.

This chain joins TRBV7-3 and TRBJ2-2, with 10 bases lining up with TRBD2. CDR1 is SGHTA and CDR2 is FQGTGA in the germline V gene. The CDR3 is 18 amino acids. Trimming at V came to 3 bases and at J to 16 bases, leaving 23 bases not matched to a gene. The CDR3 sequence is CASSFMALGLAGAGAQFF. For the CDR3, the DNA is TGTGCCAGCAGCTTCATGGCCCTCGGGCTAGCGGGAGCAGGTGCGCAGTTTTTT.